This T cell receptor (beta chain) was recovered during a study of cytomegalovirus exposure and HLA in healthy donors. On the study more broadly: Under 85% of several hundred genotyped donors fell in the Caucasian-associated ancestry cluster.

In the PCR, 60 Vbeta and 13 Jbeta primers were used. Only in-frame clones appear in the TCRdb table, and some are missing; sequencing was by immunoSEQ multiplex PCR. The sample comprises approximately 100,000 clones, just under 70% of which are singletons, and 4.5% to 5.5% rests with the top ten. Of note for this clone: Its antigen is currently unknown.

When sampled, the donors appeared nominally healthy, though they likely had unrecorded immune exposures. Study-wide results and caveats: The study listed under 200 cytomegalovirus-associated TCR beta chains. A later analysis by the authors found several of the most significant clusters apparently linked to common viral pathogens.

The sequenced material came from PBMCs. This receptor was identified in a woman aged 65 to 85 in good health and CMV-seropositive.

CDR3 loop: CAWSVPGVSPLHF. CDR3 DNA: TGTGCCTGGAGTGTACCAGGGGTTTCACCCCTCCACTTT. The chain couples TRBV30 to TRBJ1-6; D perhaps matches TRBD1 (6 bases). V lost 0 bases and J 9 bases, leaving 9 bases between the germline ends. This CDR3 comprises 13 residues. The germline V gene encodes CDR1 GTSNPN and CDR2 SVGIG (reference sequence).